This T cell receptor beta chain was observed in a study of beta chain features in type 1 diabetes. Study-wide context: Patient and healthy donor groups were alike in age, gender and cell yields.

Details on this clone: Its antigen is as yet unknown.

Each sorted fraction was over 98% pure. The CDR3 is made up of 11 amino acids. Per germline, CDR1 LNHDA and CDR2 SQIVND (reference sequence). Trimming stripped 4 bases from V and 5 bases from J, with 2 bases between. Study findings and constraints: Across all four CD4+ subsets, people with type 1 diabetes showed modestly shorter TCRB CDR3s. VDJ junctions from patients with type 1 diabetes contained fewer insertions and more deletions.

All of the isolated RNA was reverse transcribed, so expressed TCRB transcripts were sequenced. The method was immunoSEQ multiplex PCR; TCRdb's version includes in-frame clones alone and lacks a portion of them. The sample gives hundreds of thousands of clones, over 12% of which show up once; nearly 0.04% is in the top ten. The sample comprised naive CD4+ T cells from blood. The chain joins TRBV19 to TRBJ2-2; no definite D call. This receptor was identified in a man between 18 and 35 years old with type 1 diabetes. The CDR3 sequence: CASSKTGELFF. The CDR3 DNA follows: TGTGCCAGTAGTAAAACCGGGGAGCTGTTTTTT.